The clone carrying this T cell receptor (beta chain) was seen repeatedly, ten times or more. Its specificity is not known. The data derive from a study of T-cell reconstitution after alpha-beta-depleted transplantation in children. Points from the study as a whole: T cells produced anew were the main source of T-cell counts and diversity one year after transplant. From surviving recipient T cells and thymic progenitors came the high day-60 TCRbeta diversity observed in some patients. It was reported that alpha-beta T cells came from several hundred expanded graft clones (about two months after transplant).

Unique molecular identifiers were incorporated when the TCRbeta library was constructed. TCRdb passed the PCR reads through MiXCR, listing each CDR3 protein once. Altogether approximately 300,000 distinct CDR3 sequences are present, around 10% being singletons, with the ten largest covering around 20%. V gave up 6 bases and J gave up 5 bases, with 17 bases separating them. The CDR3 is 14 amino acids. Looked up from germline, CDR1 is MNHEY and CDR2 is SVGAGI. Material: peripheral blood, obtained 180 days after TCRalphabeta/CD19-depleted stem cell transplant. The chain carries TRBV6-5 and TRBJ2-7; D not resolved. This TCR was sampled from a male patient between 2 and 10 years old who had a stem cell transplant for chronic granulomatous disease, so the T cells may come from the graft donor. CDR3 nucleotides: TGTGCCAGCAGCCGCTACAGTTGGTACGACGAGCAGTACTTC. This gives the protein CASSRYSWYDEQYF.